This T cell receptor (beta chain) appears in the sequencing data of a study of cytomegalovirus exposure and HLA in healthy donors. Study at large: Per a later analysis, the 666 first-cohort and some 110 validation repertoires shared one platform.

The validation cohort, a group of 120 or so subjects, included the donors and was separate from the approximately 670-subject first cohort. V shed 3 bases and J 3 bases; nucleotides not matched to a gene: 7. This CDR3 is built from 17 residues. Germline CDR1 is MGHRA and CDR2 is YSYEKL. Sequencing used immunoSEQ multiplex PCR; TCRdb keeps in-frame clones, though not all of them. The sample carries some 250,000 clones, around 90% recorded once. Study observations and caveats: As was reported, the classifier diagnosed cytomegalovirus status with high specificity and sensitivity. According to a later analysis, TCR clusters from the first cohort tended to co-occur in the 110 or so validation repertoires.

This clone was observed once. What it binds is unknown. The sequenced material came from PBMCs. This TCR derives from a woman in her 30s in good health and CMV-seronegative. The chain recombines TRBV4-1 with TRBJ2-5; TRBD2 agrees at 13 bases. CDR3 residues: CASSQGSGLAGEETQYF. The DNA of the CDR3 is TGCGCCAGCAGCCAGGGAAGTGGACTAGCGGGAGAAGAGACCCAGTACTTC.